What follows describes a single T cell receptor (beta chain). Its antigen is not identified. The authors distributed each subset's genomic DNA evenly over several immunoSEQ plates. Generated by immunoSEQ multiplex PCR, the TCRdb table keeps only in-frame clones and is missing some. Found here are about 680,000 clones, roughly 72% of them singletons; the top ten hold around 1.8%. The record originates from a study of shared clonotypes between healthy human individuals. Study in general: CD8 memory received one plate per donor, CD8 naive two, CD4 memory three and CD4 naive three.

Overall study results and limits: Blood alone was sampled, and tissue repertoires likely differ.

Germline V CDR1 and CDR2: SGHNT, YENEEA. V lost 1 base and J 5 bases, leaving 12 bases between the germline ends. The CDR3 is made up of 14 amino acids. Input material: memory CD4+ T cells sorted from blood. Subset of the sample: CD45RA-negative fraction. The clonotype originates from a woman aged 25-40 years in good health. The chain recombines TRBV11-3 with TRBJ2-7; possible D gene TRBD1, 6 bases. The chain's CDR3 is CASSLVWGPHEQYF. CDR3 DNA: TGTGCCAGCAGCTTAGTCTGGGGGCCCCACGAGCAGTACTTC.